Given below is one T cell receptor (beta chain) in context. The count of this clone is one. Its binding antigen is unknown. Nothing much larger sits one base from this clone, and base qualities are not available. The V end gives up 2 bases and the J end 6 bases, leaving 1 base in the junction not matched to a gene. The CDR3 runs 13 residues from the cysteine to the phenylalanine. Here the CDR3 DNA is all that survives: 39 bases in frame from base 1. CDR1 and CDR2 were assigned from the germline V gene as SGHRS and YFSETQ. These data belong to a study of technical replicates of blood from a handful of donors (dated by TCRdb to about 2017). Receptor amplification or capture employed the immunoSEQ multiplex PCR assay. TCRdb provides this immuneACCESS table in a form limited to in-frame rearrangements. Some clones are lacking; in checked studies, under half of them reflect an unresolved V gene, and why the rest are absent is not known. This sample has about 100,000 clones in its table, and more than 85% of those were observed once. 0.34% of the sample belongs to the ten largest clones.

The chain was built from TRBV5-1 and TRBJ2-7; TRBD1 lines up with 11 middle nucleotides. The specimen was T cells isolated from PBMCs. The source of this sequence is a human donor in good health. The base sequence is TGCGCCAGCAGCTTAGGGACAGGGGGCGAGCAGTACTTC. This codes for CASSLGTGGEQYF.